The 20 T cell receptor beta chains listed next were all sequenced from one sample in a study of blood T cell repertoires in COVID-19. Profiling relied on immunoSEQ multiplex PCR, and the TCRdb table lists in-frame clones only, not all of them. Of fewer than 400,000 clones listed, 85% to 90% are singletons. Sequencing was performed on peripheral blood. Receptor source: a woman aged 25-40 years with COVID-19, enrolled during active disease.

In this sample, this clone turned up once. V is TRBV14 and J is TRBJ1-1; D is uncertain. Germline-derived CDR1 and CDR2 are SGHDN and FVKESK. The V gene lost 4 bases and the J gene lost 4 bases, with 7 bases spanning the gap. This CDR3 comprises 12 residues. The CDR3 is CASSPEGTEAFF. DNA for the CDR3: TGTGCCAGCAGCCCTGAGGGCACTGAAGCTTTCTTT.

This clone was counted only a few times. The chain links TRBV3-1 (or the pseudogene TRBV3-2) to TRBJ1-3; TRBD1 matches at 7 bases. CDR3 length: 16 residues. Germline values: CDR1 LGHDT, CDR2 YNNKEL (reference sequence). The ends lost 3 bases at V and 4 bases at J; junction bases unmatched: 9. The CDR3 bases are TGTGCCAGCAGCCACACGACAGGGATCAAGGGAAACACCATATATTTT. Translation: CASSHTTGIKGNTIYF.

This chain links TRBV27 with TRBJ1-1, with 11 bases lining up with TRBD1. The trim removed 5 bases at V and 4 bases at J, leaving 9 bases unmatched. The CDR3 covers 16 residues. CDR1 MNHEY and CDR2 SMNVEV come from the germline V gene (reference sequence). Here the CDR3 DNA reads TGTGCCAGCAGTCCTACGGGGACAGGGGGTCCCACTGAAGCTTTCTTT. It translates to CASSPTGTGGPTEAFF.

The V call is TRBV2, the J call TRBJ1-2; TRBD1 agrees at 12 bases. The germline V gene has CDR1 SNHLY and CDR2 FYNNEI. V lost 4 bases and J lost 8; bases outside the gene matches: 5. The length of the CDR3 is 14 residues. CDR3 in DNA: TGTGCCAGCAGTGCAGGGACAGGGGGCGAAGGCTACACCTTC. It translates to CASSAGTGGEGYTF.

The table lists this clone with a few counts. V gene TRBV28 combines with J gene TRBJ2-1; D ambiguous. This CDR3 spans 17 amino acids. CDR1 is MDHEN, CDR2 SYDVKM, per germline. Trimming took off 6 bases at V and 0 bases at J, with 18 bases between the two ends. CDR3 nucleotides: TGTGCCAGCAGGAGTTTATCGTCTGTTAGCTCCTACAATGAGCAGTTCTTC. Protein sequence: CASRSLSSVSSYNEQFF.

This clone was seen only a few times. V gene TRBV10-1 combines with J gene TRBJ1-5; 9 bases map to TRBD1. This CDR3 region has 16 residues. With V trimmed by 7 bases and J by 0 bases, 7 bases remained unmatched. Per germline, CDR1 WNHNN and CDR2 SYGVQD (reference sequence). The CDR3 reads CASTTGGWGSNQPQHF. The CDR3 coding sequence is TGCGCCAGCACTACAGGGGGCTGGGGTAGCAATCAGCCCCAGCATTTT.

The chain joins TRBV19 to TRBJ2-5; no firm D call. The germline gives CDR1 LNHDA, CDR2 SQIVND (reference sequence). Trimming stripped 5 bases from V and 2 bases from J, with 12 bases between. This CDR3 contains 14 residues. The DNA for the CDR3 is TGTGCCAGTAGTCTAAGAGAATTACAAGAGACCCAGTACTTC. Translation gives CASSLRELQETQYF.

The rearrangement joins TRBV19 to TRBJ2-2, with TRBD2 identical over 10 bases. The V segment lost 10 bases and the J segment 5 bases; nucleotides outside the gene matches: 13. From germline, CDR1 is LNHDA and CDR2 SQIVND (reference sequence). The CDR3 length is 16 residues. The CDR3 sequence is CATQQSGGGYTGELFF. CDR3 nucleotide sequence: TGTGCCACCCAACAAAGCGGGGGGGGCTATACCGGGGAGCTGTTTTTT. The full variable domain, completed using reference TRBV19 and TRBJ2-2, is DGGITQSPKYLFRKEGQNVTLSCEQNLNHDAMYWYRQDPGQGLRLIYYSQIVNDFQKGDIAEGYSVSREKKESFPLTVTSAQKNPTAFYLCATQQSGGGYTGELFFGEGSRLTVL.

The chain uses TRBV4-1 and TRBJ2-7, with D possibly matching TRBD1 (7 bases). This CDR3 spans 14 amino acids. With 4 bases removed from V and 4 bases from J, the gap between germline ends came to 14 bases. Germline V CDR1 and CDR2: MGHRA, YSYEKL. The CDR3 loop reads CASSLGQEGYEQYF. The DNA of the CDR3 is TGCGCCAGCAGCCTTGGACAGGAGGGATACGAGCAGTACTTC.

The chain has TRBV2 and TRBJ2-7; the match to TRBD1 covers 7 bases. CDR3 length: 13 amino acids. V shed 3 bases and J 5 bases; nucleotides not matched to a gene: 4. CDR1 and CDR2 (germline): SNHLY, FYNNEI. The CDR3, as DNA: TGTGCCAGCAGTGATGACAGGGCGGACGAGCAGTACTTC. Its translation is CASSDDRADEQYF.

The chain carries TRBV6-5 and TRBJ2-3; TRBD1 agrees at 7 bases. Germline CDR1 is MNHEY and CDR2 is SVGAGI. The V gene end was trimmed by 10 bases and the J gene end by 1 base; junction bases not matched to a gene: 2. CDR3 length: 12 amino acids. The CDR3 loop is CATTGGTDTQYF. In DNA, the CDR3 is TGTGCCACTACAGGGGGCACAGATACGCAGTATTTT.

V usage is TRBV6-2 or TRBV6-3 and J usage is TRBJ2-7; 7 bases fit TRBD2. Germline CDR1 MNHEY, CDR2 SVGEGT. The CDR3 consists of 15 residues. Trimming took 5 bases from V and 3 from J; bases not matched to a gene: 10. Here the CDR3 reads CASSVAEGGVYEQYF. The CDR3, as DNA: TGTGCCAGCAGTGTCGCGGAGGGAGGGGTCTACGAGCAGTACTTC.

V gene TRBV7-2 combines with J gene TRBJ2-5; TRBD2 agrees at 8 bases. This CDR3 comprises 15 residues. V shed 3 bases and J 4 bases; nucleotides not matched to a gene: 7. From germline, CDR1 is SGHTA and CDR2 FQGNSA. CDR3: CASSLAGGIGETQYF. CDR3 sequence (DNA): TGTGCCAGCAGCTTGGCGGGGGGTATCGGAGAGACCCAGTACTTC.

The chain carries TRBV19 and TRBJ2-7; TRBD1 agrees at 9 bases. Trimming took 6 bases from V and 2 from J; bases not matched to a gene: 5. Per germline, CDR1 LNHDA and CDR2 SQIVND (reference sequence). The CDR3 is 14 amino acids. The CDR3 DNA follows: TGTGCCAGTAGGGACAGGGGCTCCACCTACGAGCAGTACTTC. It is translated as CASRDRGSTYEQYF.

This chain links TRBV5-1 with TRBJ2-2; TRBD1 matches 9 bases. CDR1 and CDR2 (germline): SGHRS, YFSETQ. Trimming removed 1 base from V and 4 bases from J; junction bases left unmatched: 2. This CDR3 has 15 amino acids. The CDR3 nucleotides are TGCGCCAGCAGCTTGACAGGGGGCGTCACCGGGGAGCTGTTTTTT. This gives the protein CASSLTGGVTGELFF. The variable domain in full, completed from reference TRBV5-1 and TRBJ2-2, reads KAGVTQTPRYLIKTRGQQVTLSCSPISGHRSVSWYQQTPGQGLQFLFEYFSETQRNKGNFPGRFSGRQFSNSRSEMNVSTLELGDSALYLCASSLTGGVTGELFFGEGSRLTVL.

The sample holds many counts of this clone. This chain joins TRBV19 and TRBJ1-2, with 12 positions matching TRBD1. CDR1 and CDR2 (germline): LNHDA, SQIVND (reference sequence). This CDR3 region has 17 residues. Trimming cost V 4 bases and J 4 bases; bases outside gene matches: 10. Written as DNA, the CDR3 is TGTGCCAGTAGTACTACCGGGACAGGGGGCCTACTCTATGGCTACACCTTC. It specifies CASSTTGTGGLLYGYTF.

The table lists this clone with a count of one. The chain carries TRBV28 and TRBJ2-7; perhaps TRBD1 as D (6 bases). Per the germline V gene, CDR1 is MDHEN and CDR2 is SYDVKM. The CDR3 runs 14 residues. Trimming took off 7 bases at V and 0 bases at J, with 13 bases between the two ends. The CDR3: CASNAGEDSYEQYV. Here the CDR3 DNA reads TGTGCCAGCAACGCAGGGGAAGACTCCTACGAGCAGTACGTC.

This chain joins TRBV4-1 and TRBJ1-5, with D possibly TRBD1 on 6 matching bases. The germline V gene encodes CDR1 MGHRA and CDR2 YSYEKL. CDR3 length equals 16 residues. Trimming took 1 base from V and 4 from J, leaving 14 bases between them. CDR3 DNA sequence: TGCGCCAGCAGCCAAGGAGTTACAGGGCGTAATCAGCCCCAGCATTTT. Encoded protein: CASSQGVTGRNQPQHF.

The gene calls are TRBV27 and TRBJ1-1; D gene uncertain. This CDR3 contains 16 residues. V lost 0 bases, J lost 3 bases, and 14 bases lay in between. CDR1 and CDR2 (germline): MNHEY, SMNVEV (reference sequence). CDR3 protein: CASSLSGLLRDTEAFF. The CDR3 region has the DNA TGTGCCAGCAGTTTATCCGGGCTATTGAGGGACACTGAAGCTTTCTTT.

The chain joins TRBV20-1 to TRBJ2-3, with 7 bases matching TRBD2. The CDR3 totals 14 residues. CDR1 DFQATT and CDR2 SNEGSKA come from the germline V gene (reference sequence). Trimming cost V 3 bases and J 2 bases; bases outside gene matches: 5. DNA for the CDR3: TGCAGTGCTAGTCCGGGGACTATCACAGATACGCAGTATTTT. The encoded protein is CSASPGTITDTQYF.